The entry below describes one T cell receptor (beta chain). What antigen it recognizes has not been identified. No much larger clone is present one base from it, and per-base qualities are unavailable. This sample was included in a study of T-cell memory formation after mild COVID-19 (dated by TCRdb to the early 2020s). In the study overall: Most TCR sequence clusters were specific to one of the two donors. Longitudinal TCRalpha and TCRbeta repertoire sequencing tracked T-cell clones expanding and contracting after mild COVID-19 in a couple of donors. The cohort was made up of two young adult volunteers, one female and one male, who were previously healthy.

Ficoll-Paque density gradient centrifugation was the method used to isolate PBMCs. Overall results and qualifications from the work: Only a couple of mild cases were covered in the study, and larger cohorts including severe cases with pre-infection samples were considered necessary. The second-wave clones that peaked on day 37 were not confirmed to be SARS-CoV-2 specific. From day 15 to 85, contracting clones showed balanced CD4/CD8 phenotypes, whereas a second wave of clones that expanded from day 15 to 37 leaned towards CD4+. Contracting CD4+ clones appeared mostly in the CM and EM memory subsets, whereas CD8+ clones were enriched in EMRA. Some responding clones were detected in pre-infection memory, suggesting pre-existing cross-reactive memory T cells joined the SARS-CoV-2 response.

Sequenced on an Illumina NovaSeq 6000. cDNA libraries for TCRalpha and TCRbeta were prepared by 5'RACE using constant-segment primers, with sample barcodes and unique molecular identifiers added. RNA was extracted from every sample with Trizol reagent. The libraries were amplified in two PCR steps, and the second step added a second sample barcode and Illumina TruSeq adapters. Sequencing of libraries was performed on an Illumina NovaSeq with 2 x 150 bp paired-end reads. Regarding the original processing steps: Demultiplexing of reads and collapsing into UMI-guided consensus sequences were performed with migec v1.2.7. Using mixcr v2.1.11, UMI consensuses were aligned to TRA and TRB V and J templates and then assembled into clonotypes. A clonotype was counted as expanded or contracted only when both edgeR and NoisET called the clonotype significant, with the noise models trained on biological replicates. For edgeR calls, a false discovery rate-adjusted p below 0.01 and a log2 fold-change threshold of 1 were applied. PCA with hierarchical clustering of max-normalized trajectories of the 1000 most abundant clonotypes was used as exploratory dynamics analysis. Separately sequenced CD4+ and CD8+ repertoires were used to assign the CD4 or CD8 phenotype of responding clones. TCRdb redid the processing of the public reads, applying fastp at Q25 and MiXCR, and retained in-frame beta chains. Identical CDR3 protein sequences are pooled into one entry, listed with their most common genes and DNA. TCRdb, rather than the study authors, made the V and J calls. The sample records 100,000 to 150,000 distinct CDR3 sequences, approximately 6.3% of which are singletons. About 2.2% of the sample lies in the top ten.

The CDR3 has 15 amino acids, counting the end cysteine and phenylalanine. Left in the record is the CDR3 DNA by itself, 45 bases read in frame from the first base. CDR1 is given as ENHRY and CDR2 as SYGVKD, both from the germline V gene. V is pared back by 8 bases and J by 7 bases, with 21 bases lying between the germline termini. The receptor was derived from an adult woman who had mild COVID-19 (a few samples of this study predate the infection). The sample titles of this study are shuffled in the database, so cell type and time point are left out; the donor was told from shared clones. The chain joins TRBV10-3 to TRBJ2-1; TRBD1 could be the D gene, as 6 bases match. The specimen sequenced was PBMCs or a T cell subset sorted from them (not recorded which). The CDR3 region has the sequence CAISDRDMGMNEQFF. The nucleotides are TGTGCCATCTCAGACCGGGACATGGGTATGAATGAGCAGTTCTTC.